This T cell receptor (beta chain) was retrieved from a study of CXCR3-negative and CXCR3-positive naive CD8 T cells (dated by TCRdb to between 2018 and 2021). Regarding the research as a whole: In total, some 130 million TRB reads were obtained, corresponding to roughly 1.5 +/- 0.3 million reads per library. Diversity and physicochemical repertoire analyses covered some ten donors pooled from two independent experiments. Naive subsets from several donors and memory cells from 3 donors were included in the TRBV-TRBJ cluster analysis.

A word on this clonotype: Its binding antigen is unknown.

The paper's findings and limits, for the study overall: Within the same donor, TRBV-TRBJ usage looked similar between naive CXCR3-negative and CXCR3-positive cells, but memory cells had distinct patterns. Freshly isolated PBMCs were used for most assays because CXCR3 expression partially decreased after cryopreservation. Because surface CD5, which is linked to self-reactivity in mice, was comparable between the naive subsets, TCR interaction strength was also inferred from TRB CDR3 physicochemical properties. TRB CDR3s from CXCR3-positive naive cells showed higher hydrophobicity (lower Kidera factor 4), lower energy, and higher strength and volume indices than CXCR3-negative naive cells. Both naive subsets had comparably high repertoire diversity, while memory CD8+ T cells had much lower repertoire diversity.

For each CD8+ T cell subset, flow sorting was done in triplicate, and 310,000 or so cells per subset went directly into RLT lysis buffer. Naive CD8+ T cells were defined stringently as CD45RO-CCR7+CD27+CD95- to exclude memory contaminants. Standard density gradient centrifugation was used to isolate peripheral blood mononuclear cells from buffy coats. A FACSAria III was used to flow-sort naive CD8+ T cells into CXCR3-negative and CXCR3-positive populations. An RNeasy Mini Kit was used to extract total RNA from the sorted cells. The sequencer listed for this sample is NextSeq 550. The Human TCR Profiling Kit (MiLaboratory) was used to prepare UMI-labeled 5' RACE TRB cDNA libraries. cDNA synthesis used the entire amount of extracted RNA, and PCR amplification then used the entire amount of cDNA produced. Libraries were prepared in parallel using an identical number of PCR cycles. Processing in the source paper ran as follows. MIGEC and MiXCR extracted about 48,000 +/- 9,800 unique UMI-labeled TRB cDNA molecules per library, requiring at least two reads per UMI. Each library averaged about 37,000 +/- 9,700 functional in-frame TRB CDR3 nucleotide clonotypes without stop codons. After downsampling to 5000 UMI-labeled TRB molecules per sample, diversity metrics, including normalized Shannon-Wiener and Chao1, were computed in VDJtools. VDJtools was used to calculate clonotype-size-weighted physicochemical properties of the central five CDR3 residues, namely interaction energy, strength, volume and Kidera factor 4. The reads went through TCRdb reprocessing, and each CDR3 protein sequence gets one entry with no DNA. The V and J calls were determined by TCRdb, not by the authors. This sample's table lists 100,000 or so distinct CDR3 sequences. The top ten clones comprise 1.7% of the sample.

In the germline V gene, CDR1 corresponds to SGHRS and CDR2 to YFSETQ. From cysteine to phenylalanine, the CDR3 is 14 amino acids long. The DNA sequence is not available. This receptor chain uses TRBV5-1 and TRBJ2-7. The sequenced material came from naive CXCR3- CD8+ T cells from blood. The sample's cell subset or site label, in plain terms: CD45RO-CCR7+CD27+CD95- naive CD8+ T cells lacking CXCR3 (TNR3-). The receptor's source is a human donor in good health. Some clones in this sample may be carry-over from other donors' samples. The CDR3 reads as follows: CASSWLADSYEQYF.